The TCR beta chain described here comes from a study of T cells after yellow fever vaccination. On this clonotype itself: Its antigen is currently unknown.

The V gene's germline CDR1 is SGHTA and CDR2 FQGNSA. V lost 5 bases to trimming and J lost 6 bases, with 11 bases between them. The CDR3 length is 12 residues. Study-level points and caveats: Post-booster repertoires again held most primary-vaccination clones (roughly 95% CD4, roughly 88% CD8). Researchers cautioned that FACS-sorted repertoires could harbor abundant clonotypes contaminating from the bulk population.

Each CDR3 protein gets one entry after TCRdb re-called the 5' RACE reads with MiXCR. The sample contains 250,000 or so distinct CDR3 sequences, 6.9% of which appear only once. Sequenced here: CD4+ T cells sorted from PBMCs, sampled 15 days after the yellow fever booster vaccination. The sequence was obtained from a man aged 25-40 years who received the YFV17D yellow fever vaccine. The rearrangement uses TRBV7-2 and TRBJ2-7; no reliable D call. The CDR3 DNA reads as TGTGCCAGCAGCCCCAAATCAGGCGAGCAGTACTTC. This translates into CASSPKSGEQYF. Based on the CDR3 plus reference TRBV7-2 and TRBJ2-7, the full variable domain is GAGVSQSPSNKVTEKGKDVELRCDPISGHTALYWYRQSLGQGLEFLIYFQGNSAPDKSGLPSDRFSAERTGGSVSTLTIQRTQQEDSAVYLCASSPKSGEQYFGPGTRLTVT.